What follows describes a single T cell receptor (beta chain). The specificity of this receptor is unknown. Nothing much larger sits one base from this clone, and base qualities are not available. A cohort of some 29 patients with locally advanced or metastatic urothelial carcinoma, treated at Memorial Sloan Kettering on a trial protocol, was included. Peripheral blood mononuclear cells were collected pretreatment and during treatment, with between 1 and 8 total time points obtained per patient. The Qiagen DNeasy Blood extraction kit was used to purify genomic DNA from total PBMCs and tumor samples. PBMCs were collected pretreatment and during treatment and were isolated and stored as previously described. To estimate absolute template abundance from read counts, synthetic TCR analog templates were spiked into each PCR. The immunoSEQ assay was used to amplify TCRbeta CDR3 regions from genomic DNA with bias-controlled V and J gene primers. Sequencing of rearranged TCRbeta segments was performed at approximately 20X coverage. Per the source publication's procedure: Sequencing errors were corrected by clustering and CDR3s were annotated against IMGT to assign V, D and J genes. Only productive TCRbeta rearrangements were used in downstream analyses, excluding out-of-frame or stop-codon sequences. To compute clonality, Shannon entropy was normalized by the log of the number of unique productive sequences and then subtracted from one. Clones differing between time points or between blood and tumor were identified using Fisher's exact test with Benjamini-Hochberg correction, with an adjusted p below 0.01 applied as the threshold. Here the immuneACCESS table is served through TCRdb, limited to in-frame sequences with V and J called. Missing clones are a known gap in these copies; in checked studies unresolved V genes cover under half, and the rest lacks a known reason. D and trimming come from the DNA, and the V and J calls and clone size come from that table. The sample contains 85,000 to 100,000 clones, 90% to 95% of them found a single time. The ten largest account for roughly 9.4% of the sample.

The data derive from a study of PD-L1 blockade in urothelial cancer (dated by TCRdb to 2017 to 2019). Turning to the overall study: Every patient began therapy around 2014 and was given atezolizumab 1,200 mg intravenously every 3 weeks. Twenty-nine patients had pretreatment blood TCR-seq, about 25 had at least one posttreatment blood collection, and about 25 had tumor TCR-seq. In the same patients who had TCR sequencing, pretreatment tumors also underwent whole exome sequencing and RNA sequencing. About 90% of the roughly 29 patients were males with bladder-origin urothelial cancer, and about 65% of the roughly 30 reported a prior smoking history. An exploratory multi-omic analysis was conducted of the somatic, immune and clinical correlates of response to PD-L1 blockade with atezolizumab in urothelial cancer. Durable clinical benefit was achieved by nine patients but not by the remaining 20. Patients had an ECOG performance status of 0 or 1 and had received between 0 and 3 prior chemotherapy regimens. Blood samples yielded a median of around 150,000 T cells and more than 75,000 unique TCRs, with median clonality roughly 0.085. Pretreatment tumor samples, along with matched peripheral blood serially collected before and after atezolizumab treatment, were subjected to TCR sequencing. Blood samples were analyzed 3 weeks after the start of treatment (second dose) and 6 weeks after the start of treatment. Durable clinical benefit was defined as progression-free survival longer than 6 months, and TCR features were also tested against progression-free and overall survival. What the study reported, not specific to this receptor: Small sample size (n ≈ 30) and many exploratory analyses mean the results are intended to be hypothesis-generating. At 3 weeks after the start of treatment, tumor-associated TCR clones in peripheral blood had expanded more in patients with durable benefit (n of about 20, p = 0.022). A pretreatment peripheral blood TCR clonality below the median was linked to improved progression-free and overall survival.

The clonotype comes from a man aged 55 to 69 with urothelial cancer. The source was PBMCs, collected around atezolizumab (anti-PD-L1) treatment.

The DNA sequence is TGTGCCAGCAGCTTGAAGGCAGTAGCGGATACGCAGTATTTT. Translated, this is CASSLKAVADTQYF. The rearranged chain carries TRBV5-4 and TRBJ2-3, and possibly TRBD2, on 5 matching bases. Trimming costs V 1 base and J 6 bases, and their ends lie 12 bases apart. CDR1 SGHNT and CDR2 YYREEE were looked up in the germline V gene (reference sequence). The CDR3 runs 14 amino acids, cysteine and phenylalanine included. Of the read, only the CDR3 DNA is kept; its 42 bases are in frame from base 1.